This T cell receptor beta chain emerged from a study of T cells after yellow fever vaccination. This clonotype was seen a few times. Its matching antigen is unknown. Whole-study results and caveats: After the booster, about 95% of CD4 and roughly nine tenths of CD8 primary-response clones were re-detected.

In TCRdb, the 5' RACE reads were re-called with MiXCR into one record per CDR3 protein. The sample holds approximately 550,000 distinct CDR3 sequences; approximately 13% are singletons and the top ten take over 13%. V was clipped by 6 bases and J by 15 bases; unmatched bases: 28. CDR3 size: 20 residues. Germline V gene lookup returns CDR1 MDHEN and CDR2 SYDVKM. The gene calls are TRBV28 and TRBJ2-1, with 14 bases fitting TRBD2. The source of this sequence is a man aged 25-45 years who received the YFV17D yellow fever vaccine. The specimen was PBMCs, collected on the day of the yellow fever booster vaccination. Here the CDR3 DNA reads TGTGCCAGCAGAAAACGGACCCCCGGACTAGCGGGAGGATCCCTCAAGATGGGGTTCTTC. Its translation: CASRKRTPGLAGGSLKMGFF.